This T cell receptor (beta chain) is drawn from a study of blood T cells in healthy people across ages. This clonotype was counted only a few times. The use of a sample-barcoded 5' primer and a J-beta primer mix characterized a second PCR of about 6 to 11 cycles. One entry per CDR3 protein, called by TCRdb with MiXCR from the 5' RACE reads. Found here are 1.6 million or so distinct CDR3 sequences, 30% to 35% of them singletons; the top ten hold 10% to 12%. Germline values: CDR1 DFQATT, CDR2 SNEGSKA (reference sequence). This CDR3 contains 17 residues. The junction had 8 bases not matched to a gene; V was cut back by 0 bases and J by 3 bases.

This receptor was obtained from a young woman in good health. Sequencing was performed on blood. V and J are TRBV20-1 and TRBJ2-1; 10 bases match TRBD2. The CDR3 DNA is TGCAGTGCTAGAGATTTGAGCGGGAGGGCCGGCTACAATGAGCAGTTCTTC. This translates into CSARDLSGRAGYNEQFF.